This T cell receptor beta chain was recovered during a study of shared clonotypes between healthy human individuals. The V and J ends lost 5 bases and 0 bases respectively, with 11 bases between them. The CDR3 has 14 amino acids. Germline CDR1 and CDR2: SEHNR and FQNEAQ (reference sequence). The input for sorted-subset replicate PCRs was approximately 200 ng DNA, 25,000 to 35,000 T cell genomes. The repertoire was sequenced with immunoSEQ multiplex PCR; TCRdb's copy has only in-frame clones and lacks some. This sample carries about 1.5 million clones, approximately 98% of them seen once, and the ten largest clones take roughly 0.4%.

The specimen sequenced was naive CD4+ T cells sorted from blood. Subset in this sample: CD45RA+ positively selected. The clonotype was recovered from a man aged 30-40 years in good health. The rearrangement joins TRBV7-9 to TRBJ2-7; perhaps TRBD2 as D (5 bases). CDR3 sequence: CASSTSGVSYEQYF. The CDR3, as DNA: TGTGCCAGCAGCACCTCCGGGGTCTCCTACGAGCAGTACTTC.